The rows below give T cell receptor beta chains drawn from one sample of a study of T cell responses to AZD1222 COVID-19 vaccine. Here immunoSEQ multiplex PCR was the method, and the copy in TCRdb shows in-frame clones only, minus some. The table records approximately 140,000 clones, roughly 90% of them present only once. This sample comprised peripheral blood, obtained 28 days after the second AZD1222 dose. The receptors stem from an adult who received the AZD1222 COVID-19 vaccine. The CDR3 runs from the conserved cysteine through the conserved F or W. Fields, in order: V gene, clone size, D gene, J gene, CDR3 protein, CDR3 DNA. A D gene is named only where the DNA matches it firmly. Size is omitted from some rows. Given values are once, few, many or a class for expanded clones.

v_gene: TRBV27
abundance: NA
d_gene: NA
j_gene: TRBJ2-2
CDR3aa: CASSSRLGDTGELFF
CDR3nt: TGTGCCAGCAGTTCGCGACTGGGCGACACCGGGGAGCTGTTTTTT

v_gene: TRBV6-6
abundance: NA
d_gene: NA
j_gene: TRBJ1-1
CDR3aa: CASSPGQNTEAFF
CDR3nt: TGTGCCAGCAGCCCAGGACAGAACACTGAAGCTTTCTTT

v_gene: TRBV18
abundance: NA
d_gene: TRBD1
j_gene: TRBJ2-2
CDR3aa: CASSPFPGQDTGELFF
CDR3nt: TGTGCCAGCTCACCGTTCCCGGGACAGGACACCGGGGAGCTGTTTTTT

v_gene: TRBV11-3
abundance: NA
d_gene: TRBD1
j_gene: TRBJ2-3
CDR3aa: CASSTRQGILTDTQYF
CDR3nt: TGTGCCAGCAGCACTCGACAGGGGATTTTGACAGATACGCAGTATTTT

v_gene: TRBV19
abundance: NA
d_gene: NA
j_gene: TRBJ1-6
CDR3aa: CASSIKGRYNSPLHF
CDR3nt: TGTGCCAGTAGTATAAAGGGCCGCTATAATTCACCCCTCCACTTT

v_gene: TRBV10-1
abundance: NA
d_gene: TRBD2
j_gene: TRBJ2-1
CDR3aa: CASSVLAGGVDEQFF
CDR3nt: TGCGCCAGCAGTGTCCTAGCGGGAGGGGTCGATGAGCAGTTCTTC

v_gene: TRBV4-1
abundance: NA
d_gene: NA
j_gene: TRBJ1-2
CDR3aa: CASSQDGGAPGGYTF
CDR3nt: TGCGCCAGCAGCCAAGATGGAGGGGCCCCCGGTGGCTACACCTTC

v_gene: TRBV6-5
abundance: NA
d_gene: NA
j_gene: TRBJ2-2
CDR3aa: CASSSQGVIFTGELFF
CDR3nt: TGTGCCAGCAGTTCCCAAGGGGTAATATTCACCGGGGAGCTGTTTTTT

v_gene: TRBV6-5
abundance: NA
d_gene: NA
j_gene: TRBJ2-7
CDR3aa: CASSYPIGGTYEQYF
CDR3nt: TGTGCCAGCAGTTACCCGATTGGGGGCACCTACGAGCAGTACTTC

v_gene: TRBV5-1
abundance: NA
d_gene: TRBD2
j_gene: TRBJ2-1
CDR3aa: CASSLASGTNNEQFF
CDR3nt: TGCGCCAGCAGCTTGGCCTCGGGGACTAACAATGAGCAGTTCTTC

v_gene: TRBV5-4
abundance: NA
d_gene: TRBD2
j_gene: TRBJ2-7
CDR3aa: CASSLESGTYEQYF
CDR3nt: TGTGCCAGCAGTTTGGAGAGCGGGACTTACGAGCAGTACTTC

v_gene: TRBV11-2
abundance: few
d_gene: NA
j_gene: TRBJ1-4
CDR3aa: CASSLGIRQLEEKLFF
CDR3nt: TGTGCCAGCAGCTTAGGGATTCGGCAGCTGGAGGAAAAACTGTTTTTT

v_gene: TRBV5-1
abundance: NA
d_gene: TRBD1
j_gene: TRBJ1-2
CDR3aa: CASSPGQGEGYTF
CDR3nt: TGCGCCAGCAGCCCCGGACAGGGGGAAGGCTACACCTTC

v_gene: TRBV5-1
abundance: once
d_gene: TRBD1
j_gene: TRBJ2-7
CDR3aa: CASSLGGQGHLYEQYF
CDR3nt: TGCGCCAGCAGCTTGGGGGGACAGGGACATTTATACGAGCAGTACTTC

v_gene: TRBV27
abundance: NA
d_gene: NA
j_gene: TRBJ2-5
CDR3aa: CASSTRESHETQYF
CDR3nt: TGTGCCAGCAGTACACGGGAGTCCCACGAGACCCAGTACTTC

v_gene: TRBV28
abundance: NA
d_gene: TRBD1
j_gene: TRBJ1-5
CDR3aa: CASSRGQTNQPQHF
CDR3nt: TGTGCCAGCAGCCGGGGACAGACAAATCAGCCCCAGCATTTT

v_gene: TRBV27
abundance: NA
d_gene: TRBD2
j_gene: TRBJ2-3
CDR3aa: CASSPRFTSGSLDTQYF
CDR3nt: TGTGCCAGCAGCCCCCGTTTCACTAGCGGGAGTCTAGATACGCAGTATTTT

v_gene: TRBV5-1
abundance: NA
d_gene: NA
j_gene: TRBJ1-4
CDR3aa: CASSLGGNSEKLFF
CDR3nt: TGCGCCAGCAGCTTGGGAGGGAATAGTGAAAAACTGTTTTTT

v_gene: TRBV3-1/TRBV3-2
abundance: NA
d_gene: NA
j_gene: TRBJ1-6
CDR3aa: CASSLGSLNSPLHF
CDR3nt: TGTGCCAGCAGCCTCGGGAGCCTAAATTCACCCCTCCACTTT

v_gene: TRBV5-1
abundance: NA
d_gene: TRBD2
j_gene: TRBJ2-3
CDR3aa: CASSLAASGIKASTDTQYF
CDR3nt: TGCGCCAGCAGCTTGGCGGCTAGCGGAATAAAAGCTAGCACAGATACGCAGTATTTT

v_gene: TRBV10-3
abundance: NA
d_gene: NA
j_gene: TRBJ1-1
CDR3aa: CAISDIRKQKNTEAFF
CDR3nt: TGTGCCATCAGTGACATACGGAAACAGAAGAACACTGAAGCTTTCTTT

v_gene: TRBV27
abundance: NA
d_gene: TRBD2
j_gene: TRBJ2-2
CDR3aa: CASRRGLAGDTGELFF
CDR3nt: TGTGCCAGCAGAAGAGGGCTAGCGGGAGACACCGGGGAGCTGTTTTTT

v_gene: TRBV2
abundance: NA
d_gene: NA
j_gene: TRBJ2-2
CDR3aa: CASSEAGGANTGELFF
CDR3nt: TGTGCCAGCAGTGAAGCGGGGGGCGCGAACACCGGGGAGCTGTTTTTT

v_gene: TRBV28
abundance: NA
d_gene: TRBD1
j_gene: TRBJ2-7
CDR3aa: CASSGTGKSSYEQYF
CDR3nt: TGTGCCAGCAGCGGGACAGGCAAAAGCTCCTACGAGCAGTACTTC

v_gene: TRBV7-6
abundance: NA
d_gene: TRBD1
j_gene: TRBJ1-3
CDR3aa: CASSIWDRVSGNTIYF
CDR3nt: TGTGCCAGCAGCATTTGGGACAGGGTCTCTGGAAACACCATATATTTT

v_gene: TRBV2
abundance: NA
d_gene: NA
j_gene: TRBJ2-3
CDR3aa: CASKSNGDFTDTQYF
CDR3nt: TGTGCCAGCAAGTCTAATGGGGACTTCACAGATACGCAGTATTTT

v_gene: TRBV11-3
abundance: NA
d_gene: TRBD2
j_gene: TRBJ2-7
CDR3aa: CASSMGLVNEQYF
CDR3nt: TGTGCCAGCAGCATGGGACTAGTAAACGAGCAGTACTTC

v_gene: TRBV6-6
abundance: NA
d_gene: TRBD1
j_gene: TRBJ1-5
CDR3aa: CASSYRPDREGTPQHF
CDR3nt: TGTGCCAGCAGTTACCGCCCGGACAGGGAAGGAACGCCCCAGCATTTT

v_gene: TRBV10-2
abundance: NA
d_gene: TRBD1
j_gene: TRBJ2-7
CDR3aa: CASSEGRQGQQYF
CDR3nt: TGCGCCAGCAGTGAGGGGAGACAGGGGCAGCAGTACTTC

v_gene: TRBV20-1
abundance: NA
d_gene: NA
j_gene: TRBJ2-5
CDR3aa: CSASISETQYF
CDR3nt: TGCAGTGCTAGTATATCGGAGACCCAGTACTTC

v_gene: TRBV9
abundance: once
d_gene: NA
j_gene: TRBJ2-4
CDR3aa: CASSVGDRKNIQYF
CDR3nt: TGTGCCAGCAGCGTAGGGGACCGAAAAAACATTCAGTACTTC

v_gene: TRBV3-1/TRBV3-2
abundance: NA
d_gene: NA
j_gene: TRBJ1-1
CDR3aa: CASSQGPEAFF
CDR3nt: TGTGCCAGCAGCCAGGGTCCTGAAGCTTTCTTT

v_gene: TRBV5-1
abundance: NA
d_gene: NA
j_gene: TRBJ2-2
CDR3aa: CASSGRDTGELFF
CDR3nt: TGCGCCAGCAGCGGCAGGGACACCGGGGAGCTGTTTTTT

v_gene: TRBV5-8
abundance: once
d_gene: TRBD2
j_gene: TRBJ2-7
CDR3aa: CASSLARSSGSYNEQYF
CDR3nt: TGTGCCAGCAGCCTTGCGAGGTCTAGCGGGAGTTATAACGAGCAGTACTTC

v_gene: TRBV7-3
abundance: NA
d_gene: TRBD2
j_gene: TRBJ2-7
CDR3aa: CASSLRGIVAGGGGPYEQYF
CDR3nt: TGTGCCAGCAGCTTAAGGGGTATTGTGGCCGGTGGCGGGGGACCCTACGAGCAGTACTTC

v_gene: TRBV28
abundance: once
d_gene: TRBD1
j_gene: TRBJ2-1
CDR3aa: CASKFLGTGNNEQFF
CDR3nt: TGTGCCAGCAAGTTTTTGGGGACAGGGAACAATGAGCAGTTCTTC

v_gene: TRBV27
abundance: NA
d_gene: TRBD2
j_gene: TRBJ2-7
CDR3aa: CASRRLAGDTYEQYF
CDR3nt: TGTGCCAGCAGGAGGCTAGCGGGAGACACCTACGAGCAGTACTTC

v_gene: TRBV2
abundance: NA
d_gene: NA
j_gene: TRBJ1-4
CDR3aa: CASSAAIGRGEKLFF
CDR3nt: TGTGCCAGCAGTGCCGCCATAGGTAGGGGTGAAAAACTGTTTTTT

v_gene: TRBV19
abundance: NA
d_gene: NA
j_gene: TRBJ2-3
CDR3aa: CASSRGIPDTQYF
CDR3nt: TGTGCCAGTAGTAGGGGGATCCCAGATACGCAGTATTTT

v_gene: TRBV9
abundance: NA
d_gene: TRBD2
j_gene: TRBJ2-3
CDR3aa: CASSVAGGPADTQYF
CDR3nt: TGTGCCAGCAGCGTAGCGGGAGGGCCCGCAGATACGCAGTATTTT

v_gene: TRBV6-6
abundance: NA
d_gene: NA
j_gene: TRBJ1-3
CDR3aa: CASTEGGSLGNTIYF
CDR3nt: TGTGCCAGCACCGAGGGGGGGTCCCTCGGAAACACCATATATTTT

v_gene: TRBV19
abundance: once
d_gene: NA
j_gene: TRBJ1-4
CDR3aa: CASRGTGTQSREKLFF
CDR3nt: TGTGCCAGTAGGGGGACGGGGACTCAAAGCAGGGAAAAACTGTTTTTT

v_gene: TRBV27
abundance: NA
d_gene: NA
j_gene: TRBJ1-2
CDR3aa: CASSQQGRPYGYTF
CDR3nt: TGTGCCAGCAGTCAACAAGGGAGGCCCTATGGCTACACCTTC

v_gene: TRBV18
abundance: NA
d_gene: TRBD1
j_gene: TRBJ1-6
CDR3aa: CASSPPKQGENSPLHF
CDR3nt: TGTGCCAGCTCACCACCTAAACAGGGGGAAAATTCACCCCTCCACTTT

v_gene: TRBV24-1
abundance: NA
d_gene: NA
j_gene: TRBJ2-4
CDR3aa: CATSDLGGIQYF
CDR3nt: TGTGCCACCAGTGATTTAGGCGGCATTCAGTACTTC

v_gene: TRBV5-4
abundance: NA
d_gene: TRBD2
j_gene: TRBJ2-1
CDR3aa: CASSSPSRASGSHEQFF
CDR3nt: TGTGCCAGCAGCTCCCCCTCGAGGGCTAGCGGGAGTCATGAGCAGTTCTTC

v_gene: TRBV5-4
abundance: NA
d_gene: NA
j_gene: TRBJ2-7
CDR3aa: CASSLGGQKVEQYF
CDR3nt: TGTGCCAGCAGCTTGGGGGGCCAAAAGGTCGAGCAGTACTTC

v_gene: TRBV7-2
abundance: NA
d_gene: NA
j_gene: TRBJ1-2
CDR3aa: CASSLGQSTLTLQYGYTF
CDR3nt: TGTGCCAGCAGCTTAGGACAGTCTACCCTCACTCTCCAATATGGCTACACCTTC

v_gene: TRBV7-9
abundance: NA
d_gene: NA
j_gene: TRBJ1-6
CDR3aa: CASSLANRADSPLHF
CDR3nt: TGTGCCAGCAGCTTAGCTAACAGGGCTGATTCACCCCTCCACTTT

v_gene: TRBV3-1/TRBV3-2
abundance: NA
d_gene: TRBD1
j_gene: TRBJ1-6
CDR3aa: CASSLSEQGDSPLHF
CDR3nt: TGTGCCAGCAGCCTATCCGAACAGGGGGATTCACCCCTCCACTTT

v_gene: TRBV10-2
abundance: NA
d_gene: NA
j_gene: TRBJ1-6
CDR3aa: CASLQPNNSPLHF
CDR3nt: TGCGCCAGCCTCCAGCCCAATAATTCACCCCTCCACTTT

v_gene: TRBV5-4
abundance: NA
d_gene: TRBD2
j_gene: TRBJ2-5
CDR3aa: CASSFGTSQETQYF
CDR3nt: TGTGCCAGCAGCTTTGGGACTAGCCAAGAGACCCAGTACTTC

v_gene: TRBV27
abundance: NA
d_gene: NA
j_gene: TRBJ1-1
CDR3aa: CASSPPGLQAGTEAFF
CDR3nt: TGTGCCAGCAGCCCACCGGGTTTACAGGCAGGCACTGAAGCTTTCTTT

v_gene: TRBV19
abundance: once
d_gene: NA
j_gene: TRBJ1-1
CDR3aa: CASSRQYNTEAFF
CDR3nt: TGTGCCAGTAGTCGACAGTATAACACTGAAGCTTTCTTT